This is a list of T cell receptor beta chains from one sample in a study of cytomegalovirus exposure and HLA in healthy donors. Profiling relied on immunoSEQ multiplex PCR, and the TCRdb table lists in-frame clones only, not all of them. The table lists some 150,000 clones, 70% to 80% of them singletons. The specimen sequenced was PBMCs. These receptors were collected from a man between 25 and 39 years old in good health and CMV-seropositive. Each CDR3 is given with its conserved first and last residue. A D gene is named only where the DNA matches it firmly. The size entry is marked missing in some rows and otherwise reads once, few, many or a size class.

d_gene,j_gene,abundance,v_gene,CDR3aa,CDR3nt
TRBD1,TRBJ1-2,-,TRBV14,CASSHETGITNYGYTF,TGTGCCAGCAGCCACGAGACAGGGATCACTAACTATGGCTACACCTTC
TRBD1,TRBJ1-5,few,TRBV4-1,CASSHKLRQGFDNQPQHF,TGCGCCAGCAGCCACAAGCTCAGACAGGGATTTGACAATCAGCCCCAGCATTTT
TRBD1,TRBJ2-3,-,TRBV27,CASSLRQGVSDTQYF,TGTGCCAGCAGTCTCCGACAGGGGGTAAGTGATACGCAGTATTTT
-,TRBJ2-5,-,TRBV10-3,CAISEIPRETQYF,TGTGCCATCAGTGAGATACCCAGGGAGACCCAGTACTTC
-,TRBJ2-5,-,TRBV11-2,CASSSAGAGETQYF,TGTGCCAGCAGCTCGGCGGGTGCTGGCGAGACCCAGTACTTC
TRBD2,TRBJ2-1,few,TRBV7-9,CASTVGGGGYNEQFF,TGTGCCAGCACCGTCGGTGGCGGGGGGTACAATGAGCAGTTCTTC
TRBD1,TRBJ2-1,few,TRBV28,CASSSRQGDEQFF,TGTGCCAGCAGTTCTCGCCAGGGGGATGAGCAGTTCTTC
-,TRBJ2-1,-,TRBV7-9,CASRDTGTRSYNEQFF,TGTGCCAGCAGGGACACTGGGACACGCTCCTACAATGAGCAGTTCTTC
TRBD2,TRBJ2-7,-,TRBV27,CASSPGLKYEQYF,TGTGCCAGCAGTCCGGGACTAAAATACGAGCAGTACTTC
TRBD1,TRBJ2-7,-,TRBV11-1,CASSFSGQGSYEQYF,TGTGCCAGCAGCTTCTCGGGACAGGGCTCCTACGAGCAGTACTTC
TRBD1,TRBJ1-5,-,TRBV27,CASSWTGTNQPQHF,TGTGCCAGCAGTTGGACAGGGACCAATCAGCCCCAGCATTTT
-,TRBJ1-6,-,TRBV7-9,CASSLEGDSPLHF,TGTGCCAGCAGCTTAGAGGGGGATTCACCCCTCCACTTT
TRBD1,TRBJ2-7,-,TRBV11-2,CASSFWDRVAYEQYF,TGTGCCAGCAGCTTTTGGGACAGGGTCGCCTACGAGCAGTACTTC
-,TRBJ2-7,few,TRBV12-2,CASRLEPGQGAYEQYF,TGTGCAAGTCGCTTAGAGCCGGGACAGGGGGCCTACGAGCAGTACTTC
-,TRBJ2-2,-,TRBV7-9,CASSLVKPANTGELFF,TGTGCCAGCAGCTTAGTCAAGCCCGCGAACACCGGGGAGCTGTTTTTT
TRBD1,TRBJ1-4,-,TRBV5-6,CASSERGQGALEKLFF,TGTGCCAGCAGTGAAAGAGGACAGGGGGCCTTGGAAAAACTGTTTTTT
-,TRBJ2-2,-,TRBV4-1,CASSHINTGELFF,TGCGCCAGCAGCCATATAAACACCGGGGAGCTGTTTTTT
-,TRBJ2-1,-,TRBV7-6,CASSGPEEGQYNEQFF,TGTGCCAGCAGCGGCCCCGAGGAGGGACAGTACAATGAGCAGTTCTTC
-,TRBJ2-3,once,TRBV19,CASSISQVTDTQYF,TGTGCCAGTAGTATATCCCAGGTCACAGATACGCAGTATTTT